The clone carrying this T cell receptor beta chain was recorded a few times. The antigen is undetermined. The sample comes from a study of T cells after yellow fever vaccination. Study conclusions and caveats: Post-booster reappearance was seen for most primary-vaccination clones (roughly 96% CD4, around 90% CD8). Contamination of FACS-sorted repertoires by abundant clonotypes from the bulk population could occur. A minor fraction of clonotypes spanned both CD4 and CD8 compartments.

TCR cDNA, made by 5'RACE template switching, carried an added universal primer site and UMIs. TCRdb re-called the 5' RACE reads through MiXCR, storing one row per CDR3 protein. The sample yields nearly 550,000 distinct CDR3 sequences, roughly a fifth seen once. V trimming: 9 bases; J trimming: 1 base; junction bases outside the gene matches: 16. Germline loops: CDR1 LNHDA, CDR2 SQIVND (reference sequence). This CDR3 spans 17 amino acids. This TCR was recovered from a man under 40 who received the YFV17D yellow fever vaccine. The chain joins TRBV19 to TRBJ1-1; 8 bases are shared with TRBD1. Sequenced material: PBMCs, taken 15 days after the yellow fever booster vaccination. The CDR3 loop reads CASSSRNTGTGNTEAFF. The DNA of the CDR3 is TGTGCCAGCTCCAGCCGTAACACCGGGACAGGGAACACTGAAGCTTTCTTT.